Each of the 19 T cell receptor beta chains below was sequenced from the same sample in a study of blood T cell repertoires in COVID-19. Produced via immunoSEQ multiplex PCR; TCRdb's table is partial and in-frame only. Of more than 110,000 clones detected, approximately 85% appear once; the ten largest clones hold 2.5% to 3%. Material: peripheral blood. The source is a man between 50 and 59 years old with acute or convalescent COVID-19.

The DNA for the CDR3 is TGTGCCAGCAGTGCCGGACTAGCGGACTACCAAGAGACCCAGTACTTC. Translated, it gives CASSAGLADYQETQYF. The chain couples TRBV28 to TRBJ2-5, with TRBD2 identical over 10 bases. This CDR3 comprises 16 residues. Per the germline V gene, CDR1 is MDHEN and CDR2 is SYDVKM. V dropped 5 bases and J dropped 0; count of bases not matched to a gene: 6. The full variable domain, rest sourced from reference TRBV28 and TRBJ2-5, is DVKVTQSSRYLVKRTGEKVFLECVQDMDHENMFWYRQDPGLGLRLIYFSYDVKMKEKGDIPEGYSVSREKKERFSLILESASTNQTSMYLCASSAGLADYQETQYFGPGTRLLVL.

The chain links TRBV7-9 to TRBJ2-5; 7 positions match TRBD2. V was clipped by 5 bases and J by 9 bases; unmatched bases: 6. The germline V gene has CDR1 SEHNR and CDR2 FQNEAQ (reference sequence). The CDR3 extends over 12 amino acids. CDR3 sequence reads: CASSPPREAQYF. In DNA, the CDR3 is TGTGCCAGCAGCCCCCCCCGGGAGGCCCAGTACTTC. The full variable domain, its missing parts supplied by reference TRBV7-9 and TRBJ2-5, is DTGVSQNPRHKITKRGQNVTFRCDPISEHNRLYWYRQTLGQGPEFLTYFQNEAQLEKSRLLSDRFSAERPKGSFSTLEIQRTEQGDSAMYLCASSPPREAQYFGPGTRLLVL.

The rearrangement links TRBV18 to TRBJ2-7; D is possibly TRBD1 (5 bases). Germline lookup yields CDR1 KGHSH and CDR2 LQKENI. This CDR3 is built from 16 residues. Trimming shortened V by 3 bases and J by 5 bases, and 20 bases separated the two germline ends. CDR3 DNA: TGTGCCAGCTCACCTCAAGGGGTTAGGTTAACTAACGAGCAGTACTTC. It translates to CASSPQGVRLTNEQYF.

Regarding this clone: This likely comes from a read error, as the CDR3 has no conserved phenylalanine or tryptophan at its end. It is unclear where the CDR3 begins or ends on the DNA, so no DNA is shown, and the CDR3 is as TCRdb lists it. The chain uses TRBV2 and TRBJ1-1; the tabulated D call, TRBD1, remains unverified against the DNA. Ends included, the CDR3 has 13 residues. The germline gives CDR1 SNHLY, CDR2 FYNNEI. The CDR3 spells CASSASLDSLPFL.

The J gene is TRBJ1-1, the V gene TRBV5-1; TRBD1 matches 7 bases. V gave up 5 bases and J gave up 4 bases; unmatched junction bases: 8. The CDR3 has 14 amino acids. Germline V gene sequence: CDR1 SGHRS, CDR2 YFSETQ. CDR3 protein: CASRQGVGGTEAFF. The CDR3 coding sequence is TGCGCCAGCAGGCAGGGGGTAGGGGGCACTGAAGCTTTCTTT.

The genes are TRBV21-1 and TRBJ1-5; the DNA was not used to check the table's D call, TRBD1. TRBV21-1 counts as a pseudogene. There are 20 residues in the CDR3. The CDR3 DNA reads TGTGCCAGCAGCCCCGAAAAACGGGACAAAGGACCCCATAGCAATCAGCCCCAGCATTTT. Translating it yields CASSPEKRDKGPHSNQPQHF.

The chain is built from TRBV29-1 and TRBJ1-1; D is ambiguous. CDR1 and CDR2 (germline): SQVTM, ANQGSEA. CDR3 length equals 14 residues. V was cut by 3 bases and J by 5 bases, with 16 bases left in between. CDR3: CSVEVNGEHTEAFF. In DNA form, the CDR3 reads TGCAGCGTTGAGGTCAACGGGGAACATACTGAAGCTTTCTTT.

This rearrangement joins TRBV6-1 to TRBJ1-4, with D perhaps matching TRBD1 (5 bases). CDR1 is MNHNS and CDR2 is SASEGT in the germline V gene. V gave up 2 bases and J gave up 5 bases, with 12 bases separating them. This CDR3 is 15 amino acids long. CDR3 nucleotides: TGTGCCAGCAGTGAACCAAGGGCAGGGAATGAAAAACTGTTTTTT. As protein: CASSEPRAGNEKLFF.

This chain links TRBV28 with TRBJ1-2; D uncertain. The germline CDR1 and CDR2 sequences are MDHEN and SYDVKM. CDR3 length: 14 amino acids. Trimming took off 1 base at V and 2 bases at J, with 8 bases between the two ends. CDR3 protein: CASSLFQINYGYTF. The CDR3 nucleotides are TGTGCCAGCAGTTTATTCCAGATAAACTATGGCTACACCTTC.

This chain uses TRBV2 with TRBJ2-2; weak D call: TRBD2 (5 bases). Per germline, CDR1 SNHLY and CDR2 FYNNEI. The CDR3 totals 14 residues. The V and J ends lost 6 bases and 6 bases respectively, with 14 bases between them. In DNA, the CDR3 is TGTGCCAGCAGGATCGGGGTTATGGCCGGGGAGCTGTTTTTT. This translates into CASRIGVMAGELFF.

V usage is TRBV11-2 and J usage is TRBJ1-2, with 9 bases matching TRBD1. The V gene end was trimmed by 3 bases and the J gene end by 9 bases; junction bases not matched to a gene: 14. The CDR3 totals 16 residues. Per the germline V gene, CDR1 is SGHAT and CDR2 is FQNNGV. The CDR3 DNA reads TGTGCCAGCAGCTTCCCAACCGGGACAGGGATTAGGAGCTACACCTTC. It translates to CASSFPTGTGIRSYTF.

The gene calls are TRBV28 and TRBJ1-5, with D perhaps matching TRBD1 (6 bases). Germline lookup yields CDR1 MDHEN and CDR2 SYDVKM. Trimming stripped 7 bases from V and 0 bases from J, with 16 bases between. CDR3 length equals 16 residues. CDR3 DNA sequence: TGTGCCAGCACCTCGGACAGAACCTATAGCAATCAGCCCCAGCATTTT. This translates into CASTSDRTYSNQPQHF.

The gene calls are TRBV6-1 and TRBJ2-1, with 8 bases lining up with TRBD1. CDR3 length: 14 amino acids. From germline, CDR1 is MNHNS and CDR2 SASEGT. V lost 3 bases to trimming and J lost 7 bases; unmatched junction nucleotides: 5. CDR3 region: CASSEVTGANEQFF. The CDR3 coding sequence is TGTGCCAGCAGTGAGGTGACAGGGGCAAATGAGCAGTTCTTC.

The CDR3 bases are TGTGCCACCAGTGATATTGGCGGGAGTGCCCCCGGGGAGCTGTTTTTT. The encoded protein is CATSDIGGSAPGELFF. The J gene is TRBJ2-2, the V gene TRBV24-1; 7 nucleotides align to TRBD2. Germline V lookup: CDR1 KGHDR, CDR2 SFDVKD. This CDR3 is 16 amino acids long. V gave up 3 bases and J gave up 6 bases; unmatched junction bases: 9.

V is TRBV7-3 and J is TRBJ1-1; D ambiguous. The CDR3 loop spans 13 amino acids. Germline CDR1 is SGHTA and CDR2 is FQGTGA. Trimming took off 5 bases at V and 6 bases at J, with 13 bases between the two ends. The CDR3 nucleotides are TGTGCCAGCAGCCTGACATTGGCAGCTGAAGCTTTCTTT. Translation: CASSLTLAAEAFF.

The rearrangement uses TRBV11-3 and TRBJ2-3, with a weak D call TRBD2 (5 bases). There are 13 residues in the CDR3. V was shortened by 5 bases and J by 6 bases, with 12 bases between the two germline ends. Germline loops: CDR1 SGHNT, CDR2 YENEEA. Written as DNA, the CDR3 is TGTGCCAGCAGCCCCCATAGGAGGGATACGCAGTATTTT. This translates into CASSPHRRDTQYF.

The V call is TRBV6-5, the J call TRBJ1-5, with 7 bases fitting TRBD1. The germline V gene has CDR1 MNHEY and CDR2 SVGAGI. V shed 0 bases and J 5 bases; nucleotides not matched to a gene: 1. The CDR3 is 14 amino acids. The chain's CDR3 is CASSYSTGYQPQHF. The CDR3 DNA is TGTGCCAGCAGTTACTCGACAGGGTATCAGCCCCAGCATTTT.

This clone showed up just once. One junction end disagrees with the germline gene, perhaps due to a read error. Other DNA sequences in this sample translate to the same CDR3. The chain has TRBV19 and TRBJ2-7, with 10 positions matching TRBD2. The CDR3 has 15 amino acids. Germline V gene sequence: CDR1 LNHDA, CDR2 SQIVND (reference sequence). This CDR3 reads CASSLGLAASYEQYF. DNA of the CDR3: TGTGCCAGTAGTCTCGGACTAGCGGCCTCCTACGAGCAATACTTC. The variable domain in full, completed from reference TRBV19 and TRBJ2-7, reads DGGITQSPKYLFRKEGQNVTLSCEQNLNHDAMYWYRQDPGQGLRLIYYSQIVNDFQKGDIAEGYSVSREKKESFPLTVTSAQKNPTAFYLCASSLGLAASYEQYFGPGTRLTVT.

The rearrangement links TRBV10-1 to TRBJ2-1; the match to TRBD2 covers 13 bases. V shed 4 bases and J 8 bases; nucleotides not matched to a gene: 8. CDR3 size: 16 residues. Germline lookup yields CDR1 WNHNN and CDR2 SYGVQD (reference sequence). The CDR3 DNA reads TGCGCCAGCAGTGCAGTATCCGGGACTAGCGGGGATGAGCAGTTCTTC. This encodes CASSAVSGTSGDEQFF.